The 18 T cell receptor beta chains reported below all come from one sample, sequenced in a study of molecular identifiers for immune sequencing clone quantification listed by TCRdb under 2018. The library was prepared using PCR. The reads were generated on a NextSeq 500. TCRdb passed the public sequencing reads through fastp at Q25 and MiXCR, retaining productive beta sequences. Records with the same CDR3 protein are collapsed into one entry carrying the most frequent genes and DNA. The sample table records a few hundred thousand distinct CDR3 sequences; roughly 24% of these occur just once. The biggest ten clones account for 0.76% of the sample. Material: naive CD8+ T cells from blood, with Jurkat cell RNA spiked in. What the cell subset or site label conveys for this sample: FACS-sorted CD8+CD4-CCR7+CD45RA+ naive T cells. Receptors originate from a human donor in good health. Some libraries in this study had Jurkat cell RNA spiked in.

This clonotype has ten or more counts. The gene calls are TRBV7-2 and TRBJ2-6; D unresolved. Germline CDR1 reads SGHTA; CDR2 reads FQGNSA. The CDR3 has 14 residues. The V gene lost 1 base and the J gene lost 2 bases, with 3 bases spanning the gap. This CDR3 is CASSLDPGANVLTF. In nucleotides, the CDR3 is TGTGCCAGCAGCTTAGACCCTGGGGCCAACGTCCTGACTTTC.

With respect to this clonotype: Mismatch with germline at one junction end may stem from a read error. This chain links TRBV4-2 with TRBJ1-1; no clear D. Germline assignment: CDR1 LGHNA and CDR2 YNFKEQ. This CDR3 comprises 19 residues. CDR3 amino acids: CACSQEEAASFPMNTEAFF. In nucleotides, the CDR3 is TGTGCCTGCAGCCAAGAAGAGGCAGCCTCCTTCCCTATGAACACTGAAGCTTTCTTT.

As for this clonotype: It may be a read error: a sequence one base away is much more abundant. The chain is built from TRBV7-9 and TRBJ1-1; D is uncertain. CDR1 SEHNR and CDR2 FQNEAQ come from the germline V gene (reference sequence). The CDR3 sequence is 16 residues long. The V end was cut by 3 bases, the J end by 0 bases, with 14 bases between. CDR3 nucleotides: TGTGCCAGCAGCTTCTCCGGGAGAAGTATGAACACTGAAGCTTTCTTT. It encodes CASSFSGRSMNTEAFF.

This clonotype was counted ten times or more. The rearrangement links TRBV12-3 or TRBV12-4 to TRBJ2-2; 7 bases line up with TRBD1. This CDR3 is built from 13 residues. The V and J ends lost 4 bases and 6 bases, in that order; junction bases with no gene match: 2. The CDR3 bases are TGTGCCAGCAGTTACAGGGGCTCCGGGGAGCTGTTTTTT. This gives the protein CASSYRGSGELFF.

This clonotype was counted at least ten times. V and J are TRBV7-2 and TRBJ2-5; 9 bases fit TRBD2. Germline V gene data show CDR1 as SGHTA and CDR2 as FQGNSA. Unmatched junction bases numbered 8, after V lost 1 base and J lost 5 bases. This CDR3 region has 16 residues. CDR3 in amino acids: CASSLVPSGIGETQYF. CDR3 sequence (DNA): TGTGCCAGCAGCTTAGTCCCTAGCGGGATTGGTGAGACCCAGTACTTC.

The genes are TRBV9 and TRBJ2-1; D uncertain. Trimming pared 1 base from V and 0 bases from J, leaving 11 bases between. Germline V CDR1 and CDR2: SGDLS, YYNGEE. The CDR3 runs 16 residues. CDR3 DNA sequence: TGTGCCAGCAGCGTATTCTCCCAGAGCTCCTACAATGAGCAGTTCTTC. Its translation: CASSVFSQSSYNEQFF.

About this clonotype itself: Sequence at one end of the junction differs from germline and may be a read error. The chain links TRBV24-1 to TRBJ2-3; D unclear. This CDR3 comprises 15 residues. Germline CDR1 and CDR2: KGHDR and SFDVKD. In DNA form, the CDR3 reads TGTGCCACCAGTGATTTAAAGGGCCCCACAGATGCGCAGTATTTT. Translation gives CATSDLKGPTDAQYF.

The chain is built from TRBV7-6 and TRBJ2-2; tentatively, D is TRBD1 (6 bases). Between the trimmed V and J ends, which lost 1 base and 3 bases, there was a span of 12 bases. The CDR3 is 16 residues long. The V gene's germline CDR1 is SGHVS and CDR2 FNYEAQ. Here the CDR3 reads CASSLVVGADTGELFF. As DNA, the CDR3 is TGTGCCAGCAGCTTAGTGGTGGGGGCGGACACCGGGGAGCTGTTTTTT. The full variable domain, in which reference TRBV7-6 and TRBJ2-2 provide the parts outside the CDR3, is GAGVSQSPRYKVTKRGQDVALRCDPISGHVSLYWYRQALGQGPEFLTYFNYEAQQDKSGLPNDRFSAERPEGSISTLTIQRTEQRDSAMYRCASSLVVGADTGELFFGEGSRLTVL.

For this clonotype: The conserved closing phenylalanine or tryptophan is absent in this CDR3, likely reflecting a read error. The chain uses TRBV9 and TRBJ2-5; 9 nucleotides align to TRBD1. The CDR3 contains 15 residues. CDR1 is SGDLS and CDR2 is YYNGEE in the germline V gene. Losses at the gene ends were 2 bases for V and 5 bases for J; bases not matched to a gene: 7. The CDR3 is CASSVGQGRDETQYL. The CDR3 coding sequence is TGTGCCAGCAGCGTGGGACAGGGTCGGGATGAGACCCAGTACCTC.

In its sample, this clonotype was seen many times. This chain connects TRBV5-1 to TRBJ2-3; no firm D call. There are 15 residues in the CDR3. Per germline, CDR1 SGHRS and CDR2 YFSETQ. The V gene lost 5 bases and the J gene lost 1 base, with 14 bases spanning the gap. The DNA for the CDR3 is TGCGCCAGCAGTTCTCCCGGAGAGGGCACAGATACGCAGTATTTT. As protein: CASSSPGEGTDTQYF.

The chain uses TRBV12-3 or TRBV12-4 and TRBJ2-7; 9 nucleotides agree with TRBD1. The junction had 8 bases not matched to a gene; V was cut back by 8 bases and J by 0 bases. This CDR3 is built from 15 residues. The CDR3, as DNA: TGTGCCAGCGGGGGTGGGACAGGGCCCTCCTACGAGCAGTACTTC. As protein: CASGGGTGPSYEQYF.

This clonotype turned up a few times. This chain connects TRBV12-3 or TRBV12-4 to TRBJ2-5, with 10 bases matching TRBD1. CDR3 length equals 18 residues. V was pared by 6 bases and J by 5 bases, with 18 bases of the junction left unmatched. The CDR3 is CASSPGTGDLGFLETQYF. DNA for the CDR3: TGTGCCAGCAGCCCCGGGACAGGGGATCTTGGATTCTTGGAGACCCAGTACTTC.

This clonotype occurred a few times. The chain couples TRBV7-4 to TRBJ1-4; D remains unclear. This CDR3 is 16 amino acids long. Trimming shortened V by 5 bases and J by 8 bases, and 21 bases separated the two germline ends. CDR1 and CDR2 (germline): SGHVT, SQSDAQ. CDR3 loop: CASSPKPRFPDEKLFF. The CDR3 region has the DNA TGTGCCAGCAGCCCGAAACCCCGCTTCCCGGACGAAAAACTGTTTTTT.

Worth noting for this clonotype: Its ends do not fully match the called genes, so a read error is possible. This chain uses TRBV4-3 with TRBJ2-7; D is unresolved. Per germline, CDR1 LGHNA and CDR2 YSLEER. This CDR3 contains 14 residues. The CDR3 DNA reads TGCGCCAGCAGCCAAGCCGGGCCCTCCTACGAGCGGTACTTC. Translated, it gives CASSQAGPSYERYF.

The CDR3 protein is CASSAQGRQPQHF. In DNA form, the CDR3 reads TGTGCCAGCAGCGCACAGGGGAGGCAGCCCCAGCATTTT. The V and J genes are TRBV21-1 and TRBJ1-5; the D segment call TRBD1 is taken from the table without a DNA check. TRBV21-1 is a pseudogene. CDR3 size: 13 residues.

This clonotype was counted at least ten times. This chain joins TRBV12-3 or TRBV12-4 and TRBJ1-1; 7 bases are shared with TRBD1. This CDR3 is 18 amino acids long. Trimming removed 8 bases from V and 0 bases from J; junction bases left unmatched: 18. The CDR3, as DNA: TGTGCCAGCGAGAAAACAGGGGCGCCCTTAGAAATGAACACTGAAGCTTTCTTT. It is translated as CASEKTGAPLEMNTEAFF.

There are a few counts of this clonotype. V usage is TRBV6-6 and J usage is TRBJ2-7, with TRBD2 identical over 8 bases. Trimming took 2 bases from V and 1 from J; bases not matched to a gene: 4. The CDR3 contains 15 residues. Germline V gives CDR1 MNHNY, CDR2 SVGAGI (reference sequence). CDR3 sequence: CASSYSSGASYEQYF. CDR3 DNA: TGTGCCAGCAGTTACAGTAGCGGGGCATCCTACGAGCAGTACTTC.

This clonotype was counted a few times. V usage is TRBV27 and J usage is TRBJ2-7; perhaps TRBD1 as D (5 bases). Germline CDR1 MNHEY, CDR2 SMNVEV (reference sequence). The V end was cut by 2 bases, the J end by 3 bases, with 11 bases between. The CDR3 spans 14 residues. This CDR3 is CASSLIWTSYEQYF. The CDR3 region has the DNA TGTGCCAGCAGTTTAATCTGGACAAGCTACGAGCAGTACTTC.